One and the same sample provided the 27 T cell receptor beta chains below, sequenced in a study of blood T cell repertoires in COVID-19. The table came from immunoSEQ multiplex PCR; TCRdb's copy has only in-frame clones and leaves some out. The table includes fewer than 300,000 clones, 70% to 80% detected once. Sequencing input: peripheral blood. These receptor sequences come from a woman older than 75 with acute or convalescent COVID-19.

The chain links TRBV10-3 to TRBJ2-1; D is possibly TRBD2 (5 bases). Germline V CDR1 and CDR2: ENHRY, SYGVKD. The CDR3 is made up of 13 amino acids. V shed 7 bases and J shed 6 bases, with 13 bases lying between them. The CDR3 reads CAINQEAGNEQFF. For the CDR3, the DNA is TGTGCCATCAACCAGGAGGCGGGCAATGAGCAGTTCTTC.

This clone was seen a handful of times. This chain joins TRBV3-1 (or the pseudogene TRBV3-2) and TRBJ1-1; D remains unclear. CDR3 length: 13 amino acids. Germline assignment: CDR1 LGHDT and CDR2 YNNKEL (reference sequence). Trimming took 4 bases from V and 5 from J, leaving 11 bases between them. CDR3 nucleotide sequence: TGTGCCAGCAGCCGGAGGGTAGAAACTGAAGCTTTCTTT. Translating it yields CASSRRVETEAFF.

The genes are TRBV6-2 or TRBV6-3 and TRBJ2-7; TRBD1 is a possible D gene (5 bases). The germline V gene has CDR1 MNHEY and CDR2 SVGEGT. CDR3 length equals 17 residues. Trimming took off 4 bases at V and 5 bases at J, with 24 bases between the two ends. The CDR3 sequence: CASSLGWTFGVTHEQYF. The CDR3 DNA is TGTGCCAGCAGTTTAGGATGGACATTTGGGGTGACCCACGAGCAGTACTTC.

The table lists this clone with a few counts. V usage is TRBV21-1 and J usage is TRBJ1-5. TRBV21-1 is described as a pseudogene. This CDR3 comprises 16 residues. The CDR3 coding sequence is TGTGCCAGCCCACGGCCCGCCTGGGGGGAATCTCAGCCCCAGCATTTT. It is translated as CASPRPAWGESQPQHF.

V gene TRBV18 combines with J gene TRBJ1-4; D ambiguous. Germline CDR1 is KGHSH and CDR2 is LQKENI. This CDR3 spans 16 amino acids. The V gene lost 1 base and the J gene lost 7 bases, with 16 bases spanning the gap. DNA of the CDR3: TGTGCCAGCTCACCACAGGCGGCGGAACTGGTTGAAAAACTGTTTTTT. Translation: CASSPQAAELVEKLFF.

This chain joins TRBV18 and TRBJ1-5, with 9 bases matching TRBD1. V shed 5 bases and J 3 bases; nucleotides not matched to a gene: 5. The CDR3 totals 15 residues. Germline V gene sequence: CDR1 KGHSH, CDR2 LQKENI. The CDR3 bases are TGTGCCAGCTCATTGGGGACAGGGAACAATCAGCCCCAGCATTTT. As protein: CASSLGTGNNQPQHF.

V usage is TRBV5-1 and J usage is TRBJ2-1; D call uncertain. Trimming removed 0 bases from V and 3 bases from J, with 13 bases in between. Germline CDR1 and CDR2: SGHRS and YFSETQ. The CDR3 consists of 16 residues. The CDR3: CASSLGNSFDYNEQFF. The DNA for the CDR3 is TGCGCCAGCAGCTTGGGGAATAGCTTTGACTACAATGAGCAGTTCTTC. Full variable domain (outside the CDR3, taken from reference TRBV5-1 and TRBJ2-1): KAGVTQTPRYLIKTRGQQVTLSCSPISGHRSVSWYQQTPGQGLQFLFEYFSETQRNKGNFPGRFSGRQFSNSRSEMNVSTLELGDSALYLCASSLGNSFDYNEQFFGPGTRLTVL.

J is TRBJ2-2 and V is TRBV2; maybe TRBD1 (6 bases). V shed 2 bases and J shed 5 bases, with 15 bases lying between them. The CDR3 is made up of 16 amino acids. Germline loops: CDR1 SNHLY, CDR2 FYNNEI. The CDR3 nucleotides are TGTGCCAGCAGTGAATCGGGCAGGGGAAAAACCGGGGAGCTGTTTTTT. This encodes CASSESGRGKTGELFF.

The gene calls are TRBV6-2 or TRBV6-3 and TRBJ1-5; D is undetermined. V was cut by 2 bases and J by 0 bases, with 5 bases left in between. Germline CDR1 is MNHEY and CDR2 is SVGEGT. The CDR3 loop spans 14 amino acids. The CDR3 region has the DNA TGTGCCAGCAGTTACAGGAGTAGCAATCAGCCCCAGCATTTT. It specifies CASSYRSSNQPQHF.

This CDR3 reads CASSSQAGIGNTIYF. In DNA form, the CDR3 reads TGCGCCAGCAGCTCGCAGGCAGGGATTGGAAACACCATATATTTT. The chain is built from TRBV5-1 and TRBJ1-3, with D perhaps TRBD1 (5 bases). CDR1 SGHRS and CDR2 YFSETQ come from the germline V gene. Trimming stripped 3 bases from V and 3 bases from J, with 13 bases between. The CDR3 has 15 residues.

A remark on this clone: Germline is not matched at one junction end, which may reflect a read error. The chain carries TRBV19 and TRBJ1-2, with 10 bases fitting TRBD1. Germline V gene data show CDR1 as LNHDA and CDR2 as SQIVND (reference sequence). There are 16 residues in the CDR3. The CDR3 coding sequence is TGTACCAGTAGCCTAACCCCGGGACAGGGGAGCTATGGCTACACCTTC. This gives the protein CTSSLTPGQGSYGYTF.

The CDR3 region is CAISAGRAEQYF. CDR3 coding DNA: TGTGCCATCAGTGCAGGCAGAGCCGAGCAGTACTTC. This chain uses TRBV10-3 with TRBJ2-7; D ambiguous. Germline V lookup: CDR1 ENHRY, CDR2 SYGVKD. V lost 4 bases and J lost 6, with 10 bases in between. The CDR3 contains 12 residues.

The chain is built from TRBV2 and TRBJ1-5, with a weak D call TRBD1 (6 bases). With 5 bases removed from V and 6 bases from J, the gap between germline ends came to 14 bases. CDR1 SNHLY and CDR2 FYNNEI come from the germline V gene. This CDR3 is built from 14 residues. CDR3 DNA: TGTGCCAGCAGTCCTACAGGGTCGTTTCAGCCCCAGCATTTT. It translates to CASSPTGSFQPQHF.

CDR3 region: CSASGPPPRDEQYF. The CDR3 DNA follows: TGCAGTGCTAGTGGCCCCCCTCCACGCGACGAGCAGTACTTC. The chain couples TRBV20-1 to TRBJ2-7, with D unclear. V gave up 3 bases and J gave up 5 bases, with 17 bases separating them. The germline V gene encodes CDR1 DFQATT and CDR2 SNEGSKA (reference sequence). CDR3 length: 14 amino acids.

Turning to this clone: This specimen includes other DNA sequences encoding the same CDR3. The chain carries TRBV9 and TRBJ1-4; 8 positions agree with TRBD1. V shed 2 bases, J shed 2 bases, and the junction held 2 bases outside the gene matches. The CDR3 is made up of 15 amino acids. In germline, CDR1 is SGDLS, CDR2 YYNGEE. DNA for the CDR3: TGTGCCAGCAGCGTCCGACAGGGGACTAATGAAAAACTGTTTTTT. It translates to CASSVRQGTNEKLFF.

This chain links TRBV6-2 or TRBV6-3 with TRBJ1-2; D unresolved. This CDR3 is 14 amino acids long. Germline-derived CDR1 and CDR2 are MNHEY and SVGEGT. V was clipped by 2 bases and J by 8 bases, with 15 bases between them. The CDR3 spells CASSYLLGGTGYTF. In DNA, the CDR3 is TGTGCCAGCAGTTACCTCTTAGGAGGCACCGGCTACACCTTC.

The chain couples TRBV6-5 to TRBJ2-3; the match to TRBD1 covers 9 bases. The CDR3 length is 13 residues. With V trimmed by 7 bases and J by 11 bases, 10 bases remained unmatched. Germline CDR1 reads MNHEY; CDR2 reads SVGAGI. The CDR3 nucleotides are TGTGCCAGCATTGGACAGGGGAATTGGGGGCAGTATTTT. Translation: CASIGQGNWGQYF.

The chain recombines TRBV5-1 with TRBJ1-2, with TRBD1 as a possible D gene (5 bases). This CDR3 is built from 13 residues. The germline gives CDR1 SGHRS, CDR2 YFSETQ. V gave up 2 bases and J gave up 8 bases, with 13 bases separating them. The CDR3 DNA follows: TGCGCCAGCAGCTTAGGGGCGGCGGGAGGCTACACCTTC. Translated, it gives CASSLGAAGGYTF.

The chain uses TRBV7-8 and TRBJ1-1, with D perhaps TRBD1 (6 bases). V lost 3 bases and J lost 7, with 9 bases in between. Germline V gives CDR1 SGHVS, CDR2 FQNEAQ. The CDR3 is 12 amino acids. CDR3 DNA: TGTGCCAGCAGCTTTAGCAGGGGTGAAGCTTTCTTT. Translated, it gives CASSFSRGEAFF.

The chain recombines TRBV4-3 with TRBJ2-2; TRBD2 aligns across 9 bases. V lost 1 base, J lost 4 bases, and 4 bases stayed unmatched. Germline V gives CDR1 LGHNA, CDR2 YSLEER. CDR3 length: 16 amino acids. Written as DNA, the CDR3 is TGCGCCAGCAGCCAAGCGACAGCGGGGGGCACCGGGGAGCTGTTTTTT. It specifies CASSQATAGGTGELFF.

This clone was observed once. This chain uses TRBV7-3 with TRBJ2-7; TRBD2 is a possible D gene (5 bases). V was pared by 5 bases and J by 5 bases, with 13 bases between. CDR1 is SGHTA, CDR2 FQGTGA, per germline. The CDR3 spans 13 residues. The CDR3 reads CASSTGPRDEQYF. The CDR3 DNA is TGTGCCAGCAGCACTGGGCCGAGGGACGAGCAGTACTTC.

The CDR3 nucleotides are TGTGCCAGCAAGGCGGGGGGGGCAGATACGCAGTATTTT. Protein product: CASKAGGADTQYF. This sequence joins TRBV6-1 and TRBJ2-3; 9 bases fit TRBD2. The V and J ends lost 7 bases and 4 bases, in that order; junction bases with no gene match: 3. The CDR3 runs to 13 residues. Per the germline V gene, CDR1 is MNHNS and CDR2 is SASEGT.

The chain couples TRBV3-1 (or the pseudogene TRBV3-2) to TRBJ1-5; TRBD1 matches at 7 bases. Trimming removed 3 bases from V and 7 bases from J; junction bases left unmatched: 3. Looked up from germline, CDR1 is LGHDT and CDR2 is YNNKEL (reference sequence). This CDR3 contains 13 residues. The CDR3 DNA is TGTGCCAGCAGCCAGGGACAGAGGCAGCCCCAGCATTTT. It yields the protein CASSQGQRQPQHF.

The chain joins TRBV3-1 (or the pseudogene TRBV3-2) to TRBJ1-1; 10 positions match TRBD1. CDR1 and CDR2 from the germline V gene are LGHDT and YNNKEL (reference sequence). This CDR3 comprises 17 residues. J lost 0 bases, V lost 3 bases, and 7 bases had no gene match. CDR3 in amino acids: CASSQRTGGLMNTEAFF. As DNA, the CDR3 is TGTGCCAGCAGCCAGCGGACAGGGGGACTCATGAACACTGAAGCTTTCTTT.

The chain has TRBV19 and TRBJ2-1, with 7 nucleotides matching TRBD2. This CDR3 has 15 residues. CDR1 LNHDA and CDR2 SQIVND come from the germline V gene (reference sequence). V shed 3 bases, J shed 7 bases, and the junction held 9 bases outside the gene matches. The CDR3 is CASSMLAVAGNEQFF. The CDR3, as DNA: TGTGCCAGTAGTATGCTAGCGGTCGCCGGAAATGAGCAGTTCTTC.

V gene TRBV9 combines with J gene TRBJ2-3; 13 nucleotides agree with TRBD2. This CDR3 contains 17 residues. Losses at the gene ends were 3 bases for V and 6 bases for J; bases not matched to a gene: 10. Germline V gene data show CDR1 as SGDLS and CDR2 as YYNGEE. The DNA of the CDR3 is TGTGCCAGCAGCGAACTAGCGGGAGGGCCTGGAGATGATACGCAGTATTTT. The encoded protein is CASSELAGGPGDDTQYF.

The V gene is TRBV10-3, the J gene TRBJ2-2; D possibly corresponds to TRBD1 (5 bases). The germline V gene has CDR1 ENHRY and CDR2 SYGVKD. This CDR3 has 16 amino acids. Between the trimmed V and J ends, which lost 4 bases and 1 base, there was a span of 13 bases. The CDR3 bases are TGTGCCATCAGTGTAGGAGACAGCTTGAACACCGGGGAGCTGTTTTTT. Protein: CAISVGDSLNTGELFF.